Sequencing of this T cell receptor beta chain was carried out in a study of cytomegalovirus exposure and HLA in healthy donors. Study summary: For the approximately 410 genotyped donors, 81% fell within the Caucasian-associated ancestry cluster.

Study-level findings and limits: Per published reports, the classifier diagnosed cytomegalovirus status with high specificity and sensitivity. The sole available immune exposure information was CMV serostatus.

PCR was performed using 60 Vbeta and 13 Jbeta primers. Clones were read by immunoSEQ multiplex PCR, and TCRdb kept only the in-frame ones, dropping some. The repertoire consists of 150,000 to 200,000 clones, with about three quarters occurring once and the leading ten covering around 5.7%. Germline values: CDR1 MNHEY, CDR2 SMNVEV (reference sequence). This CDR3 region has 15 residues. J was trimmed by 7 bases and V by 4 bases; bases with no gene match: 11. Comments on this clone: Its antigen is not identified.

The specimen sequenced was PBMCs. The chain uses TRBV27 and TRBJ1-1; 8 bases align to TRBD1. This receptor was identified in a man aged 35 to 55 in good health and CMV-seronegative. Written as DNA, the CDR3 is TGTGCCAGCAGTTCTTGGCAGGGGGCGCGGAGTGAAGCTTTCTTT. Translation: CASSSWQGARSEAFF.